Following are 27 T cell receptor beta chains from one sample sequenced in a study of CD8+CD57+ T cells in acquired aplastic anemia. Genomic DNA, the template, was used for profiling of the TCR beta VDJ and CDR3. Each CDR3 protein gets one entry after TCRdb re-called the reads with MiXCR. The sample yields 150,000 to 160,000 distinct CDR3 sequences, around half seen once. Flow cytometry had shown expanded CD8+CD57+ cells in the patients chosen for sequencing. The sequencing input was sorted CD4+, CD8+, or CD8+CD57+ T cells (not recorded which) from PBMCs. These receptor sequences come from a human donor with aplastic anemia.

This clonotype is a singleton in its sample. The CDR3 loop reads CASRSGHQFSYEQYF. The CDR3 coding sequence is TGTGCCAGCAGGTCCGGACACCAGTTTTCCTACGAGCAGTACTTC. The V and J genes are TRBV12-3 or TRBV12-4 and TRBJ2-7; D is perhaps TRBD1 (5 bases). The CDR3 runs to 15 residues. V was clipped by 6 bases and J by 1 base, with 16 bases between them.

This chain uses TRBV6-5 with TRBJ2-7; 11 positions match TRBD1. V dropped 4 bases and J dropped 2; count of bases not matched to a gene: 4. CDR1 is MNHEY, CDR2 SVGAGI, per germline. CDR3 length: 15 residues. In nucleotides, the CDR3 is TGTGCCAGCAGTTTTGGGACAGGGGGAACCTACGAGCAGTACTTC. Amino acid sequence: CASSFGTGGTYEQYF.

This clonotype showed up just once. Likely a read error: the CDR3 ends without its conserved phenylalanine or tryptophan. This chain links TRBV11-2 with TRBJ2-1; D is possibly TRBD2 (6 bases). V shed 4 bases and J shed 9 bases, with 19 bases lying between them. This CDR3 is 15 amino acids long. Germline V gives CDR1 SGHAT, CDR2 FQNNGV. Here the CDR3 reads CASSSMRDAYPEQFC. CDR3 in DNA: TGTGCCAGCAGCTCGATGCGGGACGCCTATCCTGAGCAGTTCTGC.

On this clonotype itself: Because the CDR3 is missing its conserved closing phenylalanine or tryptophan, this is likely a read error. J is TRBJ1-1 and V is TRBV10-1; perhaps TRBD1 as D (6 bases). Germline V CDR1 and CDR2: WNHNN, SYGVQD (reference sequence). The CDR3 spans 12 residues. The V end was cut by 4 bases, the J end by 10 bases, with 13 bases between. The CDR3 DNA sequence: TGCGCCAGCAGTGGAAGTGGAGGGGGAGCTTTCCTT. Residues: CASSGSGGGAFL.

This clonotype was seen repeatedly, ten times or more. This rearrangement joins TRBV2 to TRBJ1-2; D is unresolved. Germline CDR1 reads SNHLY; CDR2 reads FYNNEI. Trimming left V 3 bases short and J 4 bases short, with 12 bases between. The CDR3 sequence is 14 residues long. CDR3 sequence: CASSDRWQIYGYTF. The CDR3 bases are TGTGCCAGCAGTGATCGGTGGCAGATCTATGGCTACACCTTC.

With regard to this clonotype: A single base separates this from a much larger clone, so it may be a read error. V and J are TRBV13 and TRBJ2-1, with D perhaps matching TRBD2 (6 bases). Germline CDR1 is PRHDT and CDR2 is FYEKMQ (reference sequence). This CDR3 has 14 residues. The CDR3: CAGSPRLGNNKQFF. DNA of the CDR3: TGTGCCGGCAGCCCTCGACTAGGTAACAATAAGCAGTTCTTC.

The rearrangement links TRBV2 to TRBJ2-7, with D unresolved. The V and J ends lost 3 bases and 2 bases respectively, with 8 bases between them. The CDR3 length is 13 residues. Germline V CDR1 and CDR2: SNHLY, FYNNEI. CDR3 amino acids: CASSDLRAYEQYF. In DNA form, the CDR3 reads TGTGCCAGCAGTGATTTACGGGCCTACGAGCAGTACTTC. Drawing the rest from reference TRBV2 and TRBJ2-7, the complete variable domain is EPEVTQTPSHQVTQMGQEVILRCVPISNHLYFYWYRQILGQKVEFLVSFYNNEISEKSEIFDDQFSVERPDGSNFTLKIRSTKLEDSAMYFCASSDLRAYEQYFGPGTRLTVT.

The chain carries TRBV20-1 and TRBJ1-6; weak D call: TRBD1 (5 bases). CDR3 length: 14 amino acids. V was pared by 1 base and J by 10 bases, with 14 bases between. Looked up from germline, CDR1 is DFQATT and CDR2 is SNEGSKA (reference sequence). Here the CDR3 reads CSARADSRESPLHF. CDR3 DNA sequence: TGCAGTGCTAGAGCTGACAGCAGGGAATCACCCCTCCACTTT.

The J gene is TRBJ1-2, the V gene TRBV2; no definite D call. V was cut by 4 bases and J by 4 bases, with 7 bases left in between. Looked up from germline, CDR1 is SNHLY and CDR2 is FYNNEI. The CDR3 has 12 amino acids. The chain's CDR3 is CASSGEAYGYTF. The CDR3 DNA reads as TGTGCCAGCAGTGGAGAAGCCTATGGCTACACCTTC.

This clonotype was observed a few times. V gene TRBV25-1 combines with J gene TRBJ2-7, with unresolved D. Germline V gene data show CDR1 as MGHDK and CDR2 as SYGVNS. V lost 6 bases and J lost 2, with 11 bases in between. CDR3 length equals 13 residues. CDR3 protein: CASRKDPAYEQYF. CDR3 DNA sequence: TGTGCCAGCAGGAAGGACCCGGCCTACGAGCAGTACTTC.

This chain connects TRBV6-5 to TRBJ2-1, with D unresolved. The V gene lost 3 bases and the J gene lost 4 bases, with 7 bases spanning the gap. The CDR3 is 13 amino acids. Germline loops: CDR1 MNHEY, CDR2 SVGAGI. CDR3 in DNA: TGTGCCAGCAGTTATGGGCAGTACAATGAGCAGTTCTTC. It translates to CASSYGQYNEQFF.

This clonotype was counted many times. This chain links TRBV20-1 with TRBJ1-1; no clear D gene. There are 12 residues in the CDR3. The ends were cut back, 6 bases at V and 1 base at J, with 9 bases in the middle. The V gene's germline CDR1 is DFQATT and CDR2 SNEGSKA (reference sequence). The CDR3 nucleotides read TGCAGTGCCCCCGTTGAGAACACTGAAGCTTTCTTT. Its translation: CSAPVENTEAFF.

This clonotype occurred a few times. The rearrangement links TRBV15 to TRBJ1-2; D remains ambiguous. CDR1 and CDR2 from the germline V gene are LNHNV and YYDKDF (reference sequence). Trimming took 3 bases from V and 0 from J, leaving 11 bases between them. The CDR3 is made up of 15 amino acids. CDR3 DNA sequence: TGTGCCACCAGCAGCCCGGCAATAGCTAACTATGGCTACACCTTC. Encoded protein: CATSSPAIANYGYTF. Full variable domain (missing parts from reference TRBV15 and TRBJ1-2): DAMVIQNPRYQVTQFGKPVTLSCSQTLNHNVMYWYQQKSSQAPKLLFHYYDKDFNNEADTPDNFQSRRPNTSFCFLDIRSPGLGDTAMYLCATSSPAIANYGYTFGSGTRLTVV.

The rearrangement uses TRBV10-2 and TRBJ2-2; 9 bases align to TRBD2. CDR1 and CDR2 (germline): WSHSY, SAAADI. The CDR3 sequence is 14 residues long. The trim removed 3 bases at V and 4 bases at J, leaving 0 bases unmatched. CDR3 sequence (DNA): TGCGCCAGCAGTGAAGCGGGAGGCACCGGGGAGCTGTTTTTT. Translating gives CASSEAGGTGELFF.

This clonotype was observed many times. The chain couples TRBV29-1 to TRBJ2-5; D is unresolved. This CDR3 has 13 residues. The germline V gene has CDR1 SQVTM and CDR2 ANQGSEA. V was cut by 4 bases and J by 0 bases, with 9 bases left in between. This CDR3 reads CSVGLVYQETQYF. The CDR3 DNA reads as TGCAGCGTTGGGTTAGTGTACCAAGAGACCCAGTACTTC.

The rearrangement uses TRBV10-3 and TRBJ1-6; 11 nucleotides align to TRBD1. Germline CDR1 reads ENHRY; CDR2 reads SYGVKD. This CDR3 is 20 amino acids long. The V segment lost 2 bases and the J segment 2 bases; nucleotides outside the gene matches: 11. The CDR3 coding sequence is TGTGCCATCAGTGAGCGGCGGACAGGGGGCATAAGCGCCTATAATTCACCCCTCCACTTT. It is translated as CAISERRTGGISAYNSPLHF.

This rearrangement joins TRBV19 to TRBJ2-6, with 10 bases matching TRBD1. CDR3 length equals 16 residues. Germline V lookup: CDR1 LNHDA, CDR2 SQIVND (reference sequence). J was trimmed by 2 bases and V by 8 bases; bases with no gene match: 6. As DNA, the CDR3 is TGTGCCAGTGCCGGGACAGGGGCTCCTGGGGCCAACGTCCTGACTTTC. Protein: CASAGTGAPGANVLTF.

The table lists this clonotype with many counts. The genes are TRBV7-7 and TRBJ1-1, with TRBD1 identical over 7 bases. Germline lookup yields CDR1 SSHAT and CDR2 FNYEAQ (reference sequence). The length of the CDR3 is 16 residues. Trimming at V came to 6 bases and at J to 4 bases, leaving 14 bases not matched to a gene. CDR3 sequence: CASSQIPQGIGTEAFF. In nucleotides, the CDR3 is TGTGCCAGCAGTCAAATACCACAGGGGATCGGCACTGAAGCTTTCTTT.

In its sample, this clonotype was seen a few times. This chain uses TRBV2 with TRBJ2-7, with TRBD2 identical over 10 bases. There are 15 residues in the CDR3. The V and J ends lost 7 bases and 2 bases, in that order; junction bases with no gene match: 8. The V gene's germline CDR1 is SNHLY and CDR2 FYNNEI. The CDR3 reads CASKNSGGTTYEQYF. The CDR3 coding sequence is TGTGCCAGCAAAAATAGCGGGGGGACAACCTACGAGCAGTACTTC.

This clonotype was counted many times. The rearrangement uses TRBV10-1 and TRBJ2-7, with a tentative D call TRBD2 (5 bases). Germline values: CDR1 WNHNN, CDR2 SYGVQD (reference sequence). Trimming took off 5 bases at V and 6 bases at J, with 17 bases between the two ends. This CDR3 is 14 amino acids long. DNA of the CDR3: TGCGCCAGCAGTCCCGGTTGGGGAAGCGGCGAGCAGTACTTC. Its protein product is CASSPGWGSGEQYF.

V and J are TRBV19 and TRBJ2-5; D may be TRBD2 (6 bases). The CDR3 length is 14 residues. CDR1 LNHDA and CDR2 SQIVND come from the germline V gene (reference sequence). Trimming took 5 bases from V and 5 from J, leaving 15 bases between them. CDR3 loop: CASSPLGGQETQYF. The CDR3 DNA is TGTGCCAGTAGTCCCCTGGGGGGTCAGGAGACCCAGTACTTC.

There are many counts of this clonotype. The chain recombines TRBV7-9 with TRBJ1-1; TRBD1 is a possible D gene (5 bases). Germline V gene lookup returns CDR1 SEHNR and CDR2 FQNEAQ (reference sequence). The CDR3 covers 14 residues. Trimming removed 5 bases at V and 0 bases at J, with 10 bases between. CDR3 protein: CASSPGTVNTEAFF. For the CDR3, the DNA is TGTGCCAGCAGCCCTGGGACGGTGAACACTGAAGCTTTCTTT.

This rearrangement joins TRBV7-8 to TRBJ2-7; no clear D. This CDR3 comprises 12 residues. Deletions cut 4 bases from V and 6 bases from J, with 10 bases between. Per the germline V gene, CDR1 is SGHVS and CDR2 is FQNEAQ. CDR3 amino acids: CASSSWAGEQYF. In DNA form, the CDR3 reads TGTGCCAGCAGCTCCTGGGCCGGCGAGCAGTACTTC.

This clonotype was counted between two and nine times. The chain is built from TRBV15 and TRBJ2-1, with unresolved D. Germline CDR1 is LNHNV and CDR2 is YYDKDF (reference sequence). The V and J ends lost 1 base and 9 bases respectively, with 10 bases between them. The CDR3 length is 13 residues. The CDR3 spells CATSRGPDGEQFF. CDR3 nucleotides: TGTGCCACCAGCAGAGGACCCGATGGTGAGCAGTTCTTC.

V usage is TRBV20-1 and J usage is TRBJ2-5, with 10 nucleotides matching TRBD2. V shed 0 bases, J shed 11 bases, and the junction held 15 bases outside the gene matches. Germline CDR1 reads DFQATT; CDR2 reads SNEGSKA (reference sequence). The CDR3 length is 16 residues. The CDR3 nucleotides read TGCAGTGCTAGAGATTATAGTAGCGGGGGGCGTGGGACTCAGTACTTC. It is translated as CSARDYSSGGRGTQYF.

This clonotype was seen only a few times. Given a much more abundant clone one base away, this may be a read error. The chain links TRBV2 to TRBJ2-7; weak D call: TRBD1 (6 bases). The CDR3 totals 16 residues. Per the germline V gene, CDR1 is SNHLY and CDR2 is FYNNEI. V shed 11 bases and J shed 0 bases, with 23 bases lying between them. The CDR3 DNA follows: TGTGCCGGCATGAGCCCGAACAGGGCAAGCTCCTACGAGCAGTACTTC. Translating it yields CAGMSPNRASSYEQYF.

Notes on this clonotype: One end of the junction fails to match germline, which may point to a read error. The CDR3 DNA is TGTGCCAGCAGCTTGGGTGAGTCCTACAGTGAGCAGTTCTTC. Its translation is CASSLGESYSEQFF. This chain joins TRBV7-9 and TRBJ2-1; no clear D. The CDR3 is made up of 14 amino acids. Germline CDR1 reads SEHNR; CDR2 reads FQNEAQ (reference sequence). The whole variable domain, remainder taken from reference TRBV7-9 and TRBJ2-1, is DTGVSQNPRHKITKRGQNVTFRCDPISEHNRLYWYRQTLGQGPEFLTYFQNEAQLEKSRLLSDRFSAERPKGSFSTLEIQRTEQGDSAMYLCASSLGESYSEQFFGPGTRLTVL.